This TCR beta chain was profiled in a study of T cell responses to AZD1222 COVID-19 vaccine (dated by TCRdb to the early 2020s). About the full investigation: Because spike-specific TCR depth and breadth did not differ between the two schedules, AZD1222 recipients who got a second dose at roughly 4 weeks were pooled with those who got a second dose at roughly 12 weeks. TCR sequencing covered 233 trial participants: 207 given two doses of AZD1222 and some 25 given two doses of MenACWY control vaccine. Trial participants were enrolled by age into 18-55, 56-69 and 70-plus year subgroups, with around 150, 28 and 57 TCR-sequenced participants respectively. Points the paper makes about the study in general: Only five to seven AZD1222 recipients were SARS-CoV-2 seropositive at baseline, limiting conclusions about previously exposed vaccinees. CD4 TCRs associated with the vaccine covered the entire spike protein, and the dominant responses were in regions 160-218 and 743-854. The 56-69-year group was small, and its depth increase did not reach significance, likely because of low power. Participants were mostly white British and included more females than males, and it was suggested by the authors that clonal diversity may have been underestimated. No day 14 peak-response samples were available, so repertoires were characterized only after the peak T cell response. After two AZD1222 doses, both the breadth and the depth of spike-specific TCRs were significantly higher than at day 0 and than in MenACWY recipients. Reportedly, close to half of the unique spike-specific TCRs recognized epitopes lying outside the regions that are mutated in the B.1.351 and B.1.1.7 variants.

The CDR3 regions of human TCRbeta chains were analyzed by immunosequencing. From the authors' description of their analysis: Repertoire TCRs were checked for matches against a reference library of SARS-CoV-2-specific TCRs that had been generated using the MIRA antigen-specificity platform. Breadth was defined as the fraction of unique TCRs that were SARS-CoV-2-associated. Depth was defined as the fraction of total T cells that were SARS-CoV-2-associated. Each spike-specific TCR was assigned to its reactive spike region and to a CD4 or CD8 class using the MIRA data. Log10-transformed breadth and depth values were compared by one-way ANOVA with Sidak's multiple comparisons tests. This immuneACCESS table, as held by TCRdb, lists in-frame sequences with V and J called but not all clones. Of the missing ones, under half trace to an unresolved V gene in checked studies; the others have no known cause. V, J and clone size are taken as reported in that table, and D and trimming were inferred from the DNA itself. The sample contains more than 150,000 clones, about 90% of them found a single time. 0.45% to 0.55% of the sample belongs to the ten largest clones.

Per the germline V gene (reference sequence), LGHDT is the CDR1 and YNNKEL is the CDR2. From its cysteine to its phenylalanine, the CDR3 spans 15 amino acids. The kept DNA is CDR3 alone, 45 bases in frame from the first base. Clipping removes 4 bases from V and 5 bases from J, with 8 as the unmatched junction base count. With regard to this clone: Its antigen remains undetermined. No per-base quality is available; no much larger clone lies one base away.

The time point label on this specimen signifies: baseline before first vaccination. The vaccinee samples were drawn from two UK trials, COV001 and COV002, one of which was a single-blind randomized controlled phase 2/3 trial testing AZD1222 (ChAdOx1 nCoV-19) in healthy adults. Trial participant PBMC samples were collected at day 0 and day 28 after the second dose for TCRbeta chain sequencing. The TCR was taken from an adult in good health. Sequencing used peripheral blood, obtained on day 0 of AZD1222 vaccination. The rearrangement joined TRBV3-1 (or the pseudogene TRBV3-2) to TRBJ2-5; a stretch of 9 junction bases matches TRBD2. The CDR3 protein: CASSPQSGGRETQYF. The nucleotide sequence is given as TGTGCCAGCAGCCCCCAGAGCGGGGGGCGGGAGACCCAGTACTTC.